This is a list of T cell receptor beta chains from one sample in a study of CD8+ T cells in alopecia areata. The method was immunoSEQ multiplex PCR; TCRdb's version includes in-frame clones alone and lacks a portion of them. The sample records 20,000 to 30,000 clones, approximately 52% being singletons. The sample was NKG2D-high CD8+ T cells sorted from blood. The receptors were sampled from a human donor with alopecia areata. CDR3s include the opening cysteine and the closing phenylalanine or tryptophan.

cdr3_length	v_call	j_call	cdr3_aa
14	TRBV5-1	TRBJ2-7	CASSGGTDTYEQYF
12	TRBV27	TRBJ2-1	CASSSSPNEQFF
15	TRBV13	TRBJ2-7	CASSSTGTGVSEQYF
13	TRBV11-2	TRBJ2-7	CASSLTGGHEQYF
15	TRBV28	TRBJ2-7	CASSPSPGYAYEQYF
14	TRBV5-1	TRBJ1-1	CASSTNIGYTEAFF
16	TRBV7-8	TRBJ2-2	CASSPGTSGSTGELFF
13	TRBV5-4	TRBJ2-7	CASSLSGRYEQYF
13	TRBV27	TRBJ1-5	CASSPAGIKPQHF
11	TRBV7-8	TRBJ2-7	CASSPGFEQYF